The 20 T cell receptor beta chains reported below all come from one sample, sequenced in a study of Ad26.COV2.S vaccination and SARS-CoV-2 variants. Some clones are missing from TCRdb's copy, which holds only in-frame ones; the method was immunoSEQ multiplex PCR. This table holds about 350,000 clones, roughly 90% found once. Sample treatment: 15 to 20 received Ad26.COV2.S at low or high dose, single or two shots; a few received placebo; per-sample allocation not given. Day 63 after the first injection of vaccine or placebo was the sampling time. This sample comprised peripheral blood, obtained in a trial of Ad26.COV2.S vaccine versus placebo. The receptors stem from a person aged 18-65 years who received the Ad26.COV2.S COVID-19 vaccine or a placebo.

The V gene is TRBV9, the J gene TRBJ2-1; 10 bases fit TRBD1. With 5 bases clipped from V and 9 bases from J, the junction kept 11 bases outside the gene matches. The CDR3 covers 15 residues. CDR1 SGDLS and CDR2 YYNGEE come from the germline V gene. CDR3 loop: CASRPPGQGLSEQFF. CDR3 nucleotide sequence: TGTGCCAGCAGACCGCCGGGACAGGGGTTGAGTGAGCAGTTCTTC.

The chain recombines TRBV5-1 with TRBJ2-5, with D perhaps matching TRBD1 (5 bases). The CDR3 contains 13 residues. Trimming left V 0 bases short and J 7 bases short, with 10 bases between. The V gene's germline CDR1 is SGHRS and CDR2 YFSETQ. The CDR3 region has the DNA TGCGCCAGCAGCTTGGGAGCCCAGGGGACCCAGTACTTC. Its translation is CASSLGAQGTQYF.

This clone was seen a handful of times. The chain carries TRBV7-2 and TRBJ2-5, with D possibly TRBD1 on 6 matching bases. Germline V CDR1 and CDR2: SGHTA, FQGNSA. The CDR3 covers 13 residues. Trimming stripped 2 bases from V and 5 bases from J, with 9 bases between. CDR3: CASSLWGRETQYF. The CDR3 DNA is TGTGCCAGCAGCTTATGGGGGCGGGAGACCCAGTACTTC.

The chain uses TRBV5-1 and TRBJ2-1, with D hard to call. V was cut by 4 bases and J by 1 base, with 15 bases left in between. Germline CDR1 reads SGHRS; CDR2 reads YFSETQ. The CDR3 length is 16 residues. The CDR3 reads CASSLTSFRSYNEQFF. CDR3 in DNA: TGCGCCAGCAGCCTGACAAGTTTTAGGTCCTACAATGAGCAGTTCTTC.

This clone occurred once. The chain employs TRBV19 and TRBJ2-1; 7 bases map to TRBD1. This CDR3 has 12 amino acids. The V segment lost 10 bases and the J segment 1 base; nucleotides outside the gene matches: 1. CDR1 is LNHDA and CDR2 is SQIVND in the germline V gene (reference sequence). In nucleotides, the CDR3 is TGTGCCACGGGACAGTCCTACAATGAGCAGTTCTTC. This gives the protein CATGQSYNEQFF.

This chain uses TRBV9 with TRBJ2-1; 8 nucleotides match TRBD2. The CDR3 consists of 16 residues. Germline assignment: CDR1 SGDLS and CDR2 YYNGEE. Unmatched junction bases numbered 5, after V lost 3 bases and J lost 0 bases. CDR3 in amino acids: CASSGGSGVSYNEQFF. DNA of the CDR3: TGTGCCAGCAGCGGGGGTAGCGGGGTCTCCTACAATGAGCAGTTCTTC.

The CDR3 region has the DNA TGTGCCAGCGCCAGACAGGGTGACGAGCAGTACTTC. This codes for CASARQGDEQYF. The chain carries TRBV18 and TRBJ2-7; TRBD1 aligns across 7 bases. Germline CDR1 and CDR2: KGHSH and LQKENI. Germline trimming cut 8 bases from V and 5 bases from J; bases unmatched to any gene: 6. The CDR3 covers 12 residues.

The V and J genes are TRBV4-1 and TRBJ2-6; either TRBD1 or TRBD2 may supply D (5 bases each). The germline V gene has CDR1 MGHRA and CDR2 YSYEKL. The CDR3 totals 17 residues. The V end was cut by 4 bases, the J end by 0 bases, with 13 bases between. The CDR3 DNA sequence: TGCGCCAGCAGCCCCGGGGCGGCCGCCTCTGGGGCCAACGTCCTGACTTTC. It encodes CASSPGAAASGANVLTF.

The chain is built from TRBV28 and TRBJ1-3; no firm D call. The CDR3 contains 15 residues. The V end was cut by 3 bases, the J end by 0 bases, with 9 bases between. The germline CDR1 and CDR2 sequences are MDHEN and SYDVKM. The CDR3 sequence: CASSFTAVSGNTIYF. The CDR3 region has the DNA TGTGCCAGCAGTTTTACAGCCGTCTCTGGAAACACCATATATTTT.

The chain joins TRBV5-3 to TRBJ1-2; 9 nucleotides agree with TRBD1. TRBV5-3 has ORF status, its function being uncertain. This CDR3 is built from 15 residues. V lost 4 bases to trimming and J lost 1 base; unmatched junction nucleotides: 5. In DNA form, the CDR3 reads TGTGCCAGAAGCCGACGGACAGGGGTTAACTATGGCTACACCTTC. Its translation is CARSRRTGVNYGYTF.

The V and J genes are TRBV6-2 or TRBV6-3 and TRBJ1-5; 8 nucleotides line up with TRBD1. The V gene end was trimmed by 4 bases and the J gene end by 3 bases; junction bases not matched to a gene: 14. The germline V gene encodes CDR1 MNHEY and CDR2 SVGEGT. There are 18 residues in the CDR3. The CDR3 DNA reads TGTGCCAGCAGTTTCGCAGGGGGCGGGATGGCCCCCAATCAGCCCCAGCATTTT. Protein: CASSFAGGGMAPNQPQHF.

The V and J genes are TRBV5-1 and TRBJ2-1; possible D gene TRBD1, 6 bases. The CDR3 totals 13 residues. Looked up from germline, CDR1 is SGHRS and CDR2 is YFSETQ. Trimming cost V 3 bases and J 5 bases, with 9 bases left between them. CDR3 residues: CASSSGQNNEQFF. CDR3 coding DNA: TGCGCCAGCAGCTCCGGACAGAACAATGAGCAGTTCTTC.

As to this clone: An end of the junction does not agree with germline; a read error may underlie this. The chain recombines TRBV7-7 with TRBJ2-7; D perhaps matches TRBD1 (6 bases). The CDR3 length is 15 residues. The germline V gene has CDR1 SSHAT and CDR2 FNYEAQ (reference sequence). CDR3 amino acids: CASSLGPGTNYEQYF. The CDR3 region has the DNA TGTGCTAGCAGCTTAGGACCGGGGACAAACTACGAGCAGTACTTC.

This chain connects TRBV19 to TRBJ2-6, with no clear D. Germline CDR1 LNHDA, CDR2 SQIVND (reference sequence). Trimming cost V 8 bases and J 1 base, with 9 bases left between them. The CDR3 sequence is 14 residues long. The CDR3 loop reads CASSGVSGANVLTF. CDR3 in DNA: TGTGCCAGTTCTGGAGTTTCTGGGGCCAACGTCCTGACTTTC. The full variable domain, completed using reference TRBV19 and TRBJ2-6, is DGGITQSPKYLFRKEGQNVTLSCEQNLNHDAMYWYRQDPGQGLRLIYYSQIVNDFQKGDIAEGYSVSREKKESFPLTVTSAQKNPTAFYLCASSGVSGANVLTFGAGSRLTVL.

The chain links TRBV20-1 to TRBJ2-1; D not resolved. The CDR3 is made up of 10 amino acids. The ends were cut back, 0 bases at V and 9 bases at J, with 3 bases in the middle. CDR1 DFQATT and CDR2 SNEGSKA come from the germline V gene (reference sequence). The CDR3 DNA follows: TGCAGTGCTAGAGATGTTGAGCAGTTCTTC. Encoded protein: CSARDVEQFF.

This sequence joins TRBV11-3 and TRBJ1-1; D gene ambiguous. Trimming took 3 bases from V and 7 from J, leaving 15 bases between them. The CDR3 spans 14 residues. Germline V lookup: CDR1 SGHNT, CDR2 YENEEA. In nucleotides, the CDR3 is TGTGCCAGCAGCTTGCTACCGGTGGAGAGTGAAGCTTTCTTT. Amino acids: CASSLLPVESEAFF. Full variable domain (missing parts from reference TRBV11-3 and TRBJ1-1): EAGVVQSPRYKIIEKKQPVAFWCNPISGHNTLYWYLQNLGQGPELLIRYENEEAVDDSQLPKDRFSAERLKGVDSTLKIQPAELGDSAVYLCASSLLPVESEAFFGQGTRLTVV.

This clone showed up just once. The gene calls are TRBV7-2 and TRBJ1-2; 7 positions match TRBD1. Germline lookup yields CDR1 SGHTA and CDR2 FQGNSA. The CDR3 contains 13 residues. Trimming removed 0 bases from V and 7 bases from J; junction bases left unmatched: 2. CDR3 nucleotides: TGTGCCAGCAGCTTAGCGACAGGGCGTGGCTACACCTTC. Amino acids: CASSLATGRGYTF.

In its sample, this clone was seen once. The chain couples TRBV27 to TRBJ1-6; D perhaps matches TRBD1 (6 bases). Germline V lookup: CDR1 MNHEY, CDR2 SMNVEV (reference sequence). This CDR3 comprises 15 residues. V was shortened by 6 bases and J by 8 bases, with 17 bases between the two germline ends. Here the CDR3 DNA reads TGTGCCAGCAGCTACCTACAGGGAAATGATTCACCCCTCCACTTT. This gives the protein CASSYLQGNDSPLHF.

Concerning this clone: Other DNA sequences in the sample encode the same CDR3. The chain employs TRBV9 and TRBJ1-5, with 8 nucleotides matching TRBD1. The length of the CDR3 is 14 residues. In germline, CDR1 is SGDLS, CDR2 YYNGEE. With 4 bases clipped from V and 2 bases from J, the junction kept 2 bases outside the gene matches. CDR3 sequence (DNA): TGTGCCAGCAGCCCAGGGGGCGGCAATCAGCCCCAGCATTTT. It yields the protein CASSPGGGNQPQHF.

V is TRBV1 and J is TRBJ1-5; the DNA was not compared with TRBD1, the D call given in the table. TRBV1 is given as a pseudogene. The CDR3 extends over 11 amino acids. CDR3 sequence (DNA): TGCACCGACTGGGGCCAACAGCCCCAGCATTTT. It specifies CTDWGQQPQHF.